This T cell receptor (beta chain) originates from a study of T-cell memory formation after mild COVID-19. Study information: Largely donor-specific TCR clusters were found. General study findings and limits: Clones shrinking between day 15 and 85 showed a balanced CD4/CD8 split, and those that grew later tilted toward CD4+.

Only a few counts were recorded for this clonotype. Its antigen is unknown. TCRdb analysed the 5' RACE reads with MiXCR anew, one entry per CDR3 protein. The sample holds roughly 620,000 distinct CDR3 sequences, about a sixth seen once. CDR3 length: 15 amino acids. V lost 1 base and J lost 5, with 15 bases in between. Germline lookup yields CDR1 SGHKS and CDR2 YYEKEE (reference sequence). This chain connects TRBV5-5 to TRBJ1-1; D is possibly TRBD1 (5 bases). The sequence derives from an adult woman who had mild COVID-19 (a few samples of this study predate the infection). Cell type and time point are not known. The sequenced material came from PBMCs or a T cell subset sorted from them (not recorded which). As DNA, the CDR3 is TGTGCCAGCAGCTTGTCTCTCGGGGGAGGGACTGAAGCTTTCTTT. This codes for CASSLSLGGGTEAFF.